These 5 T cell receptor beta chains were sequenced from one sample in a study of T-cell reconstitution after alpha-beta-depleted transplantation in children. This sample's TCRbeta library carried unique molecular identifier barcodes. TCRdb passed the PCR reads through MiXCR, listing each CDR3 protein once. The table records over 200,000 distinct CDR3 sequences, 7% to 9% of them present only once. The sample in question was PBMCs, mostly from graft donor cells, obtained 360 days after TCRalphabeta/CD19-depleted stem cell transplant. Receptors originate from a male patient between 2 and 10 years old who had a stem cell transplant for acute myeloid leukemia, so the T cells may come from the graft donor.

The rearrangement links TRBV27 to TRBJ1-5, with 7 bases that match TRBD1. The CDR3 contains 14 residues. Trimming removed 8 bases from V and 6 bases from J; junction bases left unmatched: 10. Germline V CDR1 and CDR2: MNHEY, SMNVEV (reference sequence). The CDR3 DNA reads TGTGCCAGCGGAATAACTCAGGGGGGTCAGCCCCAGCATTTT. It encodes CASGITQGGQPQHF.

The J gene is TRBJ1-3, the V gene TRBV4-3; D is uncertain. CDR1 is LGHNA and CDR2 is YSLEER in the germline V gene. Trimming took off 0 bases at V and 6 bases at J, with 6 bases between the two ends. The CDR3 spans 13 residues. CDR3 protein: CASSQDPVNTIYF. The CDR3 DNA reads as TGCGCCAGCAGCCAAGATCCGGTAAACACCATATATTTT.

On this clonotype: Being one base from a much bigger clone, this may be a read error. The chain joins TRBV15 to TRBJ2-3, with TRBD1 as a possible D gene (6 bases). Germline CDR1 is LNHNV and CDR2 is YYDKDF (reference sequence). This CDR3 is 17 amino acids long. The CDR3 DNA reads TGTACCACCAGCAGAGATCAGCCTACCAGGGGAGCAGATACGCAGTATTTT. Translating it yields CTTSRDQPTRGADTQYF.

This clonotype was recorded a few times. Here the CDR3 DNA reads TGTGCCAGCAGTCCACGGCGCAACACAGATACGCAGTATTTT. This translates into CASSPRRNTDTQYF. The chain links TRBV12-3 or TRBV12-4 to TRBJ2-3; D is uncertain. CDR3 length equals 14 residues. V lost 5 bases, J lost 2 bases, and 11 bases lay in between.

This clonotype was seen more than once but under ten times. The chain is built from TRBV12-3 or TRBV12-4 and TRBJ2-1; D unclear. The CDR3 totals 15 residues. Trimming cost V 2 bases and J 3 bases, with 11 bases left between them. CDR3 DNA: TGTGCCAGCAGTTTACTATCGGGTAGCTACAATGAGCAGTTCTTC. Its protein product is CASSLLSGSYNEQFF.